The clone carrying this TCR beta chain was counted ten times or more. Preparation of the TCRbeta library was carried out with unique molecular identifiers. TCRdb called the PCR reads again in MiXCR, with one record for every CDR3 protein. The top ten hold less than 2.5% of the sample, which has about 340,000 distinct CDR3 sequences, 10% seen once. The CDR3 extends over 13 amino acids. V was shortened by 5 bases and J by 2 bases, with 9 bases between the two germline ends. CDR1 is MGHRA and CDR2 is YSYEKL in the germline V gene. This specimen belongs to a study of T-cell reconstitution after alpha-beta-depleted transplantation in children.

The sequence was obtained from a human donor who donated a stem cell graft to a child with acute lymphoblastic leukemia. Source: PBMCs from the stem cell graft donor, taken from the stem cell graft. The genes are TRBV4-1 and TRBJ2-5, with D perhaps matching TRBD2 (5 bases). For the CDR3, the DNA is TGCGCCAGCAGCGCAAGGACTCAAGAGACCCAGTACTTC. This codes for CASSARTQETQYF.